This entry features one TCR beta chain sequence. Its antigen is unknown. A sample-barcoded 5' primer and a J-beta primer mix were used in a second PCR of about 7 to 12 cycles. TCRdb re-analysed the 5' RACE reads in MiXCR, keeping a single row per CDR3 protein. The repertoire consists of 1.2 million to 1.5 million distinct CDR3 sequences, with around two fifths occurring once and the leading ten covering roughly 8.2%. This sample was included in a study of blood T cells in healthy people across ages. Findings and limits, study-wide: Reliance upon unsorted PBMCs precluded definitive naive versus antigen-experienced comparison.

CDR1 and CDR2 (germline): DFQATT, SNEGSKA (reference sequence). Trimming cost V 4 bases and J 0 bases; bases outside gene matches: 6. This CDR3 region has 15 residues. This clonotype was sampled from a woman younger than 30 in good health. Material for sequencing was blood. The chain combines TRBV20-1 with TRBJ2-5; 9 bases align to TRBD1. For the CDR3, the DNA is TGCAGTGCTAAAGTAGGGACAGGGAACCAAGAGACCCAGTACTTC. It translates to CSAKVGTGNQETQYF.